The present T cell receptor (beta chain) was sequenced within a study of early T cells in non-severe SARS-CoV-2 infection. Study background: Unpaired chains resulted from sequencing bulk RNA of unsorted whole blood.

V lost 2 bases and J 4 bases, leaving 12 bases between the germline ends. CDR3 length equals 14 residues. Germline assignment: CDR1 WNHNN and CDR2 SYGVQD (reference sequence). This clonotype showed up many times. TCRdb processed the 5' RACE reads anew with MiXCR; each CDR3 protein has one entry. The table records 40,000 or so distinct CDR3 sequences, about 8% of them present only once. The V call is TRBV10-1, the J call TRBJ2-7, with TRBD2 as a possible D gene (5 bases). Sequences were derived from whole blood, sampled at baseline. The TCR was taken from an adult who was a healthcare worker with PCR-confirmed SARS-CoV-2 infection or an uninfected control (not recorded which). For the CDR3, the DNA is TGCGCCAGCAGTGAGGGTGGGTCGGGGTACGAGCAGTACTTC. Translating it yields CASSEGGSGYEQYF.